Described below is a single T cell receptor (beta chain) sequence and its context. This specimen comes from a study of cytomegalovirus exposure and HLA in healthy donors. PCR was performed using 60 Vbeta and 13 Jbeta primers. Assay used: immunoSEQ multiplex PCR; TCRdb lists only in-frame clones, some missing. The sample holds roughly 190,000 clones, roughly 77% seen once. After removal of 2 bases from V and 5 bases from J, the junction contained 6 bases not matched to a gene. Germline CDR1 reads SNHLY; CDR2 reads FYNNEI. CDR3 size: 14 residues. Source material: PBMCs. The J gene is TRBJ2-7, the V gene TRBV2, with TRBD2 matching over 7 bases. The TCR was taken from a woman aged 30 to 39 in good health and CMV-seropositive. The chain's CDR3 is CASSERVAGNEQYF. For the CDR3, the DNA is TGTGCCAGCAGTGAAAGGGTAGCGGGCAACGAGCAGTACTTC.